Presented here are 25 T cell receptor beta chains from one specimen sequenced in a study of blood T cell repertoires in COVID-19. Sequenced by immunoSEQ multiplex PCR; TCRdb stores in-frame clones only, minus some. The table includes some 350,000 clones, around 91% detected once. Input material: peripheral blood. Receptors originate from a man aged 18-30 years with active or convalescent COVID-19.

The rearrangement joins TRBV29-1 to TRBJ2-2, with D tentatively TRBD1 (6 bases). CDR3 length: 15 residues. Trimming cost V 6 bases and J 2 bases, with 16 bases left between them. Per the germline V gene, CDR1 is SQVTM and CDR2 is ANQGSEA. The CDR3 region has the DNA TGCAGCGTCGGAGGTCCAGGGGAAAACACCGGGGAGCTGTTTTTT. It specifies CSVGGPGENTGELFF.

This sequence joins TRBV6-2 or TRBV6-3 and TRBJ2-7; 11 positions agree with TRBD2. This CDR3 spans 14 amino acids. CDR1 and CDR2 (germline): MNHEY, SVGEGT. Losses at the gene ends were 5 bases for V and 5 bases for J; bases not matched to a gene: 5. CDR3 in amino acids: CASSRLAGKNEQYF. The CDR3 bases are TGTGCCAGCAGTAGACTAGCGGGAAAAAACGAGCAGTACTTC.

This chain joins TRBV5-1 and TRBJ1-2; 9 nucleotides agree with TRBD1. Per the germline V gene, CDR1 is SGHRS and CDR2 is YFSETQ. V shed 7 bases and J 0 bases; nucleotides not matched to a gene: 16. There are 18 residues in the CDR3. CDR3 nucleotides: TGCGCCAGCGGAAGAGGGACAGGGAGCCCGAGAGCTAACTATGGCTACACCTTC. It is translated as CASGRGTGSPRANYGYTF.

This clone was found a few times. The V gene is TRBV11-3, the J gene TRBJ2-1; 8 bases align to TRBD2. Trimming took 5 bases from V and 8 from J; bases not matched to a gene: 11. The germline gives CDR1 SGHNT, CDR2 YENEEA. The CDR3 is made up of 15 amino acids. Here the CDR3 reads CASSNSGGGRDEQFF. CDR3 sequence (DNA): TGTGCCAGCAGCAATAGCGGCGGGGGGAGGGATGAGCAGTTCTTC.

The J gene is TRBJ1-1, the V gene TRBV30, with 7 positions matching TRBD1. The germline V gene encodes CDR1 GTSNPN and CDR2 SVGIG (reference sequence). CDR3 length equals 14 residues. Trimming cost V 2 bases and J 5 bases; bases outside gene matches: 8. The CDR3 region is CAWSMTGRGTEAFF. In DNA form, the CDR3 reads TGTGCCTGGAGTATGACAGGGCGAGGGACTGAAGCTTTCTTT.

This chain connects TRBV14 to TRBJ2-7; D remains ambiguous. Germline V gives CDR1 SGHDN, CDR2 FVKESK. The V end lost 4 bases, the J end lost 0 bases, and 4 bases lay between the germline ends. The CDR3 runs to 12 residues. CDR3 DNA: TGTGCCAGCAGCCCCAGCTCCTACGAGCAGTACTTC. Protein: CASSPSSYEQYF. The variable domain in full, completed from reference TRBV14 and TRBJ2-7, reads EAGVTQFPSHSVIEKGQTVTLRCDPISGHDNLYWYRRVMGKEIKFLLHFVKESKQDESGMPNNRFLAERTGGTYSTLKVQPAELEDSGVYFCASSPSSYEQYFGPGTRLTVT.

The genes are TRBV28 and TRBJ1-1; D unresolved. CDR1 and CDR2 (germline): MDHEN, SYDVKM. The CDR3 runs to 13 residues. V lost 7 bases and J 4 bases, leaving 13 bases between the germline ends. CDR3 bases: TGTGCCAGCATTGTCCCCCGAGGCACTGAAGCTTTCTTT. Its protein product is CASIVPRGTEAFF.

The V call is TRBV7-9, the J call TRBJ2-2; TRBD2 matches at 11 bases. V lost 5 bases and J lost 2; bases outside the gene matches: 7. From germline, CDR1 is SEHNR and CDR2 FQNEAQ (reference sequence). CDR3 length: 17 residues. CDR3 sequence reads: CASSGSGRALNTGELFF. The CDR3 DNA sequence: TGTGCCAGCAGCGGTAGCGGGAGGGCCCTAAACACCGGGGAGCTGTTTTTT.

The chain joins TRBV28 to TRBJ1-6, with 9 bases identical to TRBD1. J gave up 5 bases and V 2 bases, and 7 bases lay outside the gene matches. CDR3 size: 17 residues. Germline lookup yields CDR1 MDHEN and CDR2 SYDVKM. CDR3 bases: TGTGCCAGCAGTTTAGCCACCGGGACAGGGAATAATTCACCCCTCCACTTT. Amino acid sequence: CASSLATGTGNNSPLHF. Full variable domain (missing parts from reference TRBV28 and TRBJ1-6): DVKVTQSSRYLVKRTGEKVFLECVQDMDHENMFWYRQDPGLGLRLIYFSYDVKMKEKGDIPEGYSVSREKKERFSLILESASTNQTSMYLCASSLATGTGNNSPLHFGNGTRLTVT.

J is TRBJ2-3 and V is TRBV6-5, with 7 bases matching TRBD1. Germline-derived CDR1 and CDR2 are MNHEY and SVGAGI. The CDR3 runs to 14 residues. Germline trimming cut 5 bases from V and 2 bases from J; bases unmatched to any gene: 4. The CDR3 sequence is CASSRGTDTDTQYF. In nucleotides, the CDR3 is TGTGCCAGCAGTAGGGGGACAGACACAGATACGCAGTATTTT.

The chain is built from TRBV6-5 and TRBJ2-2; D remains ambiguous. V shed 1 base and J shed 2 bases, with 5 bases lying between them. Germline CDR1 MNHEY, CDR2 SVGAGI. CDR3 length: 14 amino acids. The CDR3 loop reads CASSYYTNTGELFF. CDR3 sequence (DNA): TGTGCCAGCAGTTACTACACCAACACCGGGGAGCTGTTTTTT.

J is TRBJ2-2 and V is TRBV7-2, with D maybe TRBD2 (5 bases). The V and J ends lost 2 bases and 6 bases respectively, with 16 bases between them. Germline lookup yields CDR1 SGHTA and CDR2 FQGNSA. This CDR3 region has 16 residues. The CDR3 loop is CASSLIGEISAGELFF. The CDR3 DNA is TGTGCCAGCAGCTTAATCGGGGAGATCTCCGCCGGGGAGCTGTTTTTT.

The J gene is TRBJ1-6, the V gene TRBV28; D perhaps matches TRBD1 (5 bases). The CDR3 has 14 amino acids. The germline V and J ends were trimmed by 1 base and 8 bases, with 9 bases remaining between them. The germline V gene has CDR1 MDHEN and CDR2 SYDVKM. In DNA, the CDR3 is TGTGCCAGCAGTTTATCCTCGGGGGATTCACCCCTCCACTTT. Protein: CASSLSSGDSPLHF.

The CDR3 loop is CASTGGGTGGGHEQFF. CDR3 sequence (DNA): TGTGCCAGCACCGGCGGGGGTACAGGAGGTGGCCATGAGCAGTTCTTC. The chain uses TRBV28 and TRBJ2-1; TRBD2 agrees at 7 bases. Germline CDR1 reads MDHEN; CDR2 reads SYDVKM. Losses at the gene ends were 7 bases for V and 8 bases for J; bases not matched to a gene: 17. This CDR3 is built from 16 residues.

The chain links TRBV24-1 to TRBJ2-2, with 8 bases fitting TRBD1. The CDR3 is 13 residues long. Germline CDR1 and CDR2: KGHDR and SFDVKD. Losses at the gene ends were 8 bases for V and 6 bases for J; bases not matched to a gene: 4. DNA for the CDR3: TGTGCCACCAAACACAGGGGGTCCGGGGAGCTGTTTTTT. Its translation is CATKHRGSGELFF.

The chain couples TRBV16 to TRBJ1-2; D is unclear. The length of the CDR3 is 15 residues. CDR1 KGHSY and CDR2 FQNENV come from the germline V gene. V was shortened by 7 bases and J by 0 bases, with 15 bases between the two germline ends. The CDR3 loop reads CASTRPGGSNYGYTF. The CDR3 nucleotides are TGTGCCAGCACCCGACCAGGAGGGTCTAACTATGGCTACACCTTC.

V and J are TRBV27 and TRBJ2-3; TRBD2 aligns across 8 bases. Germline V gene lookup returns CDR1 MNHEY and CDR2 SMNVEV (reference sequence). This CDR3 contains 16 residues. After removal of 3 bases from V and 0 bases from J, the junction contained 5 bases not matched to a gene. This chain's CDR3 is CASSFFGGRSTDTQYF. CDR3 in DNA: TGTGCCAGCAGTTTTTTTGGCGGGAGGAGCACAGATACGCAGTATTTT.

The rearrangement joins TRBV3-1 (or the pseudogene TRBV3-2) to TRBJ2-7, with a weak D call TRBD2 (5 bases). Germline-derived CDR1 and CDR2 are LGHDT and YNNKEL (reference sequence). The CDR3 has 15 residues. Trimming cost V 0 bases and J 6 bases, with 15 bases left between them. The CDR3, as DNA: TGTGCCAGCAGCCAAGAGTTTGACTATTCGTCCGAGCAGTACTTC. Translating it yields CASSQEFDYSSEQYF.

V is TRBV6-5 and J is TRBJ1-2; D might be TRBD1 (6 bases). The CDR3 spans 16 residues. Per germline, CDR1 MNHEY and CDR2 SVGAGI. Deletions cut 2 bases from V and 2 bases from J, with 15 bases between. This CDR3 is CASSYGGDTSNYGYTF. CDR3 DNA sequence: TGTGCCAGCAGTTACGGGGGGGACACCTCAAACTATGGCTACACCTTC.

V gene TRBV24-1 combines with J gene TRBJ2-1; 16 nucleotides match TRBD2. Per germline, CDR1 KGHDR and CDR2 SFDVKD. The CDR3 runs to 16 residues. V shed 4 bases and J 8 bases; nucleotides not matched to a gene: 4. CDR3 sequence (DNA): TGTGCCACCAGTGACCAGGGACTAGCGGGGGGGTATGAGCAGTTCTTC. The encoded protein is CATSDQGLAGGYEQFF.

The J gene is TRBJ2-7, the V gene TRBV21-1; whether TRBD2, the table's D call, matches the DNA was not checked. TRBV21-1 is noted as a pseudogene. This CDR3 has 19 amino acids. DNA for the CDR3: TGTGCCAGCAGCCCCGAGCGGGAGACAGGGAACGAATTCTCCTACGAGCAGTACTTC. It yields the protein CASSPERETGNEFSYEQYF.

The CDR3: CASSLFAQRDKGEQFF. The DNA for the CDR3 is TGTGCCAGCAGCTTATTCGCCCAGCGGGATAAGGGTGAGCAGTTCTTC. The J gene is TRBJ2-1, the V gene TRBV7-2, with 7 positions matching TRBD2. Germline V lookup: CDR1 SGHTA, CDR2 FQGNSA. Trimming removed 2 bases from V and 9 bases from J; junction bases left unmatched: 13. The CDR3 covers 16 residues. The full variable domain, with the rest looked up from reference TRBV7-2 and TRBJ2-1, is GAGVSQSPSNKVTEKGKDVELRCDPISGHTALYWYRQSLGQGLEFLIYFQGNSAPDKSGLPSDRFSAERTGGSVSTLTIQRTQQEDSAVYLCASSLFAQRDKGEQFFGPGTRLTVL.

J is TRBJ1-4 and V is TRBV4-2, with 9 bases lining up with TRBD1. The CDR3 has 19 amino acids. V trimming: 0 bases; J trimming: 4 bases; junction bases outside the gene matches: 12. Germline lookup yields CDR1 LGHNA and CDR2 YNFKEQ. The CDR3 loop is CASSQDNPGQGLINEKLFF. Written as DNA, the CDR3 is TGTGCCAGCAGCCAAGATAACCCGGGACAGGGTCTGATTAATGAAAAACTGTTTTTT.

The chain uses TRBV2 and TRBJ2-3; D is perhaps TRBD1 (6 bases). The length of the CDR3 is 15 residues. The V gene lost 4 bases and the J gene lost 0 bases, with 11 bases spanning the gap. The germline CDR1 and CDR2 sequences are SNHLY and FYNNEI. Written as DNA, the CDR3 is TGTGCCAGCAGTGCGACAGGCGCTAGCACAGATACGCAGTATTTT. Protein sequence: CASSATGASTDTQYF. Drawing the rest from reference TRBV2 and TRBJ2-3, the complete variable domain is EPEVTQTPSHQVTQMGQEVILRCVPISNHLYFYWYRQILGQKVEFLVSFYNNEISEKSEIFDDQFSVERPDGSNFTLKIRSTKLEDSAMYFCASSATGASTDTQYFGPGTRLTVL.

This rearrangement joins TRBV11-1 to TRBJ2-1; possibly TRBD2 for D (5 bases). V was pared by 4 bases and J by 5 bases, with 18 bases between. CDR1 is SGHAT and CDR2 is FQDESV in the germline V gene (reference sequence). This CDR3 has 16 amino acids. The CDR3 sequence: CASSSFPAEADNEQFF. The CDR3 DNA follows: TGTGCCAGCAGCTCGTTCCCAGCGGAGGCGGACAATGAGCAGTTCTTC. Combining the CDR3 with reference TRBV11-1 and TRBJ2-1 gives the whole variable domain EAEVAQSPRYKITEKSQAVAFWCDPISGHATLYWYRQILGQGPELLVQFQDESVVDDSQLPKDRFSAERLKGVDSTLKIQPAELGDSAMYLCASSSFPAEADNEQFFGPGTRLTVL.